Presented here are 13 T cell receptor beta chains from one specimen sequenced in a study of early T cells in non-severe SARS-CoV-2 infection. TCRdb fed the 5' RACE reads into MiXCR, producing one record per CDR3 protein. The sample lists about 36,000 distinct CDR3 sequences; 6% to 8.5% were seen once. The specimen comprised whole blood, sampled at baseline. Receptor source: an adult who was a healthcare worker with PCR-confirmed SARS-CoV-2 infection or an uninfected control (not recorded which).

This clonotype was recorded many times. The rearrangement uses TRBV29-1 and TRBJ2-7, with 10 bases fitting TRBD2. Germline V gives CDR1 SQVTM, CDR2 ANQGSEA. The CDR3 sequence is 14 residues long. V lost 6 bases and J lost 3; bases outside the gene matches: 8. CDR3 sequence (DNA): TGCAGCGTCGCCACTAGCGGGGCTAGCTACGAGCAGTACTTC. The encoded protein is CSVATSGASYEQYF.

The V and J genes are TRBV19 and TRBJ2-7; possible D gene TRBD1, 6 bases. The germline V and J ends were trimmed by 6 bases and 6 bases, with 12 bases remaining between them. Per the germline V gene, CDR1 is LNHDA and CDR2 is SQIVND (reference sequence). CDR3 length: 12 residues. As DNA, the CDR3 is TGTGCCAGTAGCGAAGACAGGCTCGAGCAGTACTTC. Its translation: CASSEDRLEQYF.

This rearrangement joins TRBV6-1 to TRBJ2-5; D possibly corresponds to TRBD1 (6 bases). Germline V gene lookup returns CDR1 MNHNS and CDR2 SASEGT. The CDR3 has 15 amino acids. V shed 7 bases and J shed 5 bases, with 20 bases lying between them. This CDR3 reads CASNQGQGPGETQYF. The CDR3, as DNA: TGTGCCAGCAACCAGGGACAAGGGCCGGGGGAGACCCAGTACTTC.

This clonotype was observed at least ten times. The rearrangement links TRBV6-2 or TRBV6-3 to TRBJ2-7, with 8 bases fitting TRBD2. CDR1 is MNHEY and CDR2 is SVGEGT in the germline V gene. V dropped 4 bases and J dropped 4; count of bases not matched to a gene: 3. The CDR3 has 13 amino acids. In nucleotides, the CDR3 is TGTGCCAGCAGTTCGGGGGGGAAGTACGAGCAGTACTTC. Amino acid sequence: CASSSGGKYEQYF.

This clonotype has just a few counts. This chain joins TRBV5-1 and TRBJ2-3; weak D call: TRBD1 (6 bases). Trimming took 0 bases from V and 0 from J, leaving 11 bases between them. This CDR3 region has 16 residues. Germline V gives CDR1 SGHRS, CDR2 YFSETQ. The CDR3: CASSLAQGPSTDTQYF. DNA for the CDR3: TGCGCCAGCAGCTTGGCCCAGGGGCCTAGCACAGATACGCAGTATTTT.

This clonotype was detected only a few times. The chain uses TRBV25-1 and TRBJ2-2, with D uncertain. The V end lost 2 bases, the J end lost 6 bases, and 16 bases lay between the germline ends. Germline values: CDR1 MGHDK, CDR2 SYGVNS. The CDR3 spans 16 residues. CDR3 in amino acids: CASSERSWSQAGELFF. CDR3 DNA sequence: TGTGCCAGCAGTGAACGATCATGGTCCCAGGCCGGGGAGCTGTTTTTT.

This clonotype was observed at least ten times. This CDR3 reads CASSGGSGSKYNEQFF. The CDR3 DNA follows: TGTGCCAGCAGCGGAGGTAGCGGGAGTAAGTACAATGAGCAGTTCTTC. The V gene is TRBV5-6, the J gene TRBJ2-1; 9 positions agree with TRBD2. The ends lost 4 bases at V and 4 bases at J; junction bases unmatched: 9. CDR1 is SGHDT and CDR2 is YYEEEE in the germline V gene. This CDR3 is 16 amino acids long.

This clonotype came up a few times. This chain connects TRBV9 to TRBJ2-7; tentatively, D is TRBD1 or TRBD2 (7 bases each). CDR1 is SGDLS, CDR2 YYNGEE, per germline. Trimming removed 3 bases from V and 4 bases from J, with 14 bases in between. The CDR3 consists of 14 residues. In DNA form, the CDR3 reads TGTGCCAGCAGCGCAGGGGGAGGGTTTTACGAGCAGTACTTC. This codes for CASSAGGGFYEQYF.

The rearrangement uses TRBV7-6 and TRBJ1-3, with D tentatively TRBD1 (5 bases). V lost 3 bases and J lost 0, with 12 bases in between. Looked up from germline, CDR1 is SGHVS and CDR2 is FNYEAQ. The CDR3 is 16 residues long. CDR3 sequence reads: CASSLGTYDSGNTIYF. The CDR3 DNA is TGTGCCAGCAGCTTGGGGACGTATGACTCTGGAAACACCATATATTTT.

This clonotype occurred many times. The V gene is TRBV20-1, the J gene TRBJ2-3, with 11 positions matching TRBD2. CDR1 is DFQATT, CDR2 SNEGSKA, per germline (reference sequence). The junction had 6 bases not matched to a gene; V was cut back by 0 bases and J by 4 bases. The CDR3 has 16 amino acids. CDR3 residues: CSARDTASGRSDTQYF. DNA of the CDR3: TGCAGTGCTAGAGATACGGCTAGCGGGAGGTCAGATACGCAGTATTTT.

This clonotype was recorded many times. The chain employs TRBV28 and TRBJ1-6, with 10 bases lining up with TRBD1. Germline trimming cut 5 bases from V and 4 bases from J; bases unmatched to any gene: 11. The CDR3 runs 18 residues. The germline V gene encodes CDR1 MDHEN and CDR2 SYDVKM. The CDR3 here is CASSIGQGDPFYNSPLHF. The CDR3 region has the DNA TGTGCCAGCAGTATCGGACAGGGGGATCCTTTTTATAATTCACCCCTCCACTTT.

The V call is TRBV5-1, the J call TRBJ2-2; no firm D call. Deletions cut 5 bases from V and 0 bases from J, with 8 bases between. Germline values: CDR1 SGHRS, CDR2 YFSETQ. This CDR3 spans 14 amino acids. CDR3 DNA sequence: TGCGCCAGCAGGGTTGTTGCGAACACCGGGGAGCTGTTTTTT. Protein sequence: CASRVVANTGELFF.

This clonotype was recorded a few times. The chain is built from TRBV3-1 and TRBJ2-1, with no clear D. This CDR3 has 16 amino acids. Germline CDR1 reads LGHDT; CDR2 reads YNNKEL (reference sequence). Trimming removed 0 bases from V and 1 base from J, with 10 bases in between. CDR3 DNA: TGTGCCAGCAGCCAAGATAACGGAAGATCCTACAATGAGCAGTTCTTC. This gives the protein CASSQDNGRSYNEQFF.